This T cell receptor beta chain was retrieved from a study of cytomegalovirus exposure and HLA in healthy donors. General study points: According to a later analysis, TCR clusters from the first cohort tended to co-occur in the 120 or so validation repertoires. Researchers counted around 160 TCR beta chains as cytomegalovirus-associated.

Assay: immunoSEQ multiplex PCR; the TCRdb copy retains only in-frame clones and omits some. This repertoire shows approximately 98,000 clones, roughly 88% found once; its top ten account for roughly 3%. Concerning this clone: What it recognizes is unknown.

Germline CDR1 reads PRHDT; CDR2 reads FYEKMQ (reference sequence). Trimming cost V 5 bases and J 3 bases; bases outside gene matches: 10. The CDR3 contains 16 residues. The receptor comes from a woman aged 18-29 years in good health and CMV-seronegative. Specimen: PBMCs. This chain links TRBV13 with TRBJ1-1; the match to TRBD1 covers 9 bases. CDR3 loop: CASSQAGTGRYTEAFF. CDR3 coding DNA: TGTGCCAGCAGCCAGGCCGGGACAGGGCGCTACACTGAAGCTTTCTTT. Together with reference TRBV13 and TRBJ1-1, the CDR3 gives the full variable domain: AAGVIQSPRHLIKEKRETATLKCYPIPRHDTVYWYQQGPGQDPQFLISFYEKMQSDKGSIPDRFSAQQFSDYHSELNMSSLELGDSALYFCASSQAGTGRYTEAFFGQGTRLTVV.